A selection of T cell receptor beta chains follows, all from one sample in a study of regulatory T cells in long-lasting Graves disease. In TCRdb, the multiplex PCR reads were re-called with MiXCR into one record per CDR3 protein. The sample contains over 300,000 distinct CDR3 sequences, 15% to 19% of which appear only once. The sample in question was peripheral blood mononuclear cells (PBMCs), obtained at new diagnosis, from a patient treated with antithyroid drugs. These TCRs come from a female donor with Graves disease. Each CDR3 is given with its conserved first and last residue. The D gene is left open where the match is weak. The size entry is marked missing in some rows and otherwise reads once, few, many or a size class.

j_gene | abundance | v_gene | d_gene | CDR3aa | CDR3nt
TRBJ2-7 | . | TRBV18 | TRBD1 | CASSPQTGGYEQYF | TGTGCCAGCTCACCTCAGACAGGGGGTTACGAGCAGTACTTC
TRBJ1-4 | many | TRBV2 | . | CASRPGLITNEKLFF | TGTGCCAGCCGTCCGGGTCTGATAACTAATGAAAAACTGTTTTTT
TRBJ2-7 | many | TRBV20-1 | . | CSARAYREIGEQYF | TGCAGTGCTAGGGCCTACAGGGAAATCGGCGAGCAGTACTTC
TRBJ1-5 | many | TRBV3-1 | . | CASSQEANSNQPQHF | TGTGCCAGCAGCCAAGAGGCAAATAGCAATCAGCCCCAGCATTTT
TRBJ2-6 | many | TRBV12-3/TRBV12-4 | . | CASSPGSAGANVLTF | TGTGCCAGCAGTCCTGGGTCGGCTGGGGCCAACGTCCTGACTTTC
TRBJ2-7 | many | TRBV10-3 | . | CAISEAAYEQYF | TGTGCCATCAGTGAGGCGGCCTACGAGCAGTACTTC
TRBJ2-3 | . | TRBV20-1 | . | CSAKSTREYDTQYF | TGCAGTGCTAAATCGACTAGGGAGTATGATACGCAGTATTTT
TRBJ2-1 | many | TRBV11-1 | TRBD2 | CASSLSRDGGASNNAQFF | TGTGCCAGCAGCTTATCCCGAGACGGGGGGGCTTCCAACAATGCGCAGTTCTTC
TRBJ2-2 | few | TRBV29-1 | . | CSVVDRFRKNTGELFF | TGCAGCGTTGTAGACCGGTTTAGAAAGAACACCGGGGAGCTGTTTTTT
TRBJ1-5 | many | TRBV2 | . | CASSSDSNQPQHF | TGTGCCAGCAGCTCAGATAGCAATCAGCCCCAGCATTTT
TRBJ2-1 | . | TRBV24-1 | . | CATSATTGSYNEQFF | TGTGCCACCAGTGCCACGACTGGCTCCTACAATGAGCAGTTCTTC
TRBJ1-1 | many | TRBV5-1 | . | CASSLMQGPNTEAFF | TGCGCCAGCAGCTTGATGCAGGGACCGAACACTGAAGCTTTCTTT
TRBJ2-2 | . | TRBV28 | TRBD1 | CASSLPAQGAGELFF | TGTGCCAGCAGTTTACCCGCCCAGGGGGCCGGGGAGCTGTTTTTT
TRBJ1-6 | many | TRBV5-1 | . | CASSPDGPPNSPLHF | TGCGCCAGCAGCCCGGATGGCCCTCCCAATTCACCCCTCCACTTT
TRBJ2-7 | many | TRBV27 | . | CASSSLPYEQYF | TGTGCCAGCAGTTCTCTTCCCTACGAGCAGTACTTC
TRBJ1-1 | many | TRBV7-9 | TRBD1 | CASSTQTGTGGARTEAFF | TGTGCCAGCAGCACGCAAACCGGGACAGGGGGCGCGCGGACTGAAGCTTTCTTT
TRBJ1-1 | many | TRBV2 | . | CASIITGTEAFF | TGTGCCAGCATTATAACAGGAACTGAAGCTTTCTTT
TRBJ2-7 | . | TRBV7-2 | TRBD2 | CASNSGSPYEQYF | TGTGCCTCAAATAGCGGGAGCCCCTACGAGCAGTACTTC
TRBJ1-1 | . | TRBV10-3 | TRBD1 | CAISEGGQPAFF | TGTGCCATCAGTGAGGGGGGACAGCCCGCTTTCTTT
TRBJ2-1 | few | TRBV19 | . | CASSTSDRTTGNEQFF | TGTGCCAGTAGTACTTCGGACAGAACTACCGGCAATGAGCAGTTCTTC
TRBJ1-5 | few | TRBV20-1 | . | CSALDGNQPQHF | TGCAGTGCTCTTGATGGGAATCAGCCCCAGCATTTT
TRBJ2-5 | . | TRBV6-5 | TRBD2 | CASSYSGLAGRETQYF | TGTGCCAGCAGTTACTCGGGACTAGCGGGGCGGGAGACCCAGTACTTC
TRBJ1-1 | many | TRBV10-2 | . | CASSDPRRQNTEAFF | TGCGCCAGCAGTGACCCGAGGCGTCAAAACACTGAAGCTTTCTTT
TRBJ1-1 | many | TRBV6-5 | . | CASSYHGMNTEAFF | TGTGCCAGCAGTTACCACGGGATGAACACTGAAGCTTTCTTT
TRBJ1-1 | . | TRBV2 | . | CASSEALGQRNTGAFF | TGTGCCAGCAGTGAAGCGCTTGGACAGCGGAACACTGGAGCTTTCTTT
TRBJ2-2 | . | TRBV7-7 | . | CASSSPWRNTGELFF | TGTGCTAGCAGCTCGCCATGGAGGAACACCGGGGAGCTGTTTTTT
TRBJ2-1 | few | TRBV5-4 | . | CASSLVTRGNDEQFF | TGTGCCAGCAGCTTGGTTACGCGCGGGAATGATGAGCAGTTCTTC
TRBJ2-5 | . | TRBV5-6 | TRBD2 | CASSAISGGAGETQYF | TGTGCCAGCAGCGCAATTAGCGGGGGGGCAGGGGAGACCCAGTACTTC
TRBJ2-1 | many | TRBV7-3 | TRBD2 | CASSFSALAGAQSQFF | TGTGCCAGCAGCTTTTCAGCCCTAGCGGGGGCCCAGTCGCAGTTCTTC
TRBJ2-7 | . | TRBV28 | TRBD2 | CASSFWGGEQYF | TGTGCCAGCAGTTTTTGGGGGGGCGAGCAGTACTTC